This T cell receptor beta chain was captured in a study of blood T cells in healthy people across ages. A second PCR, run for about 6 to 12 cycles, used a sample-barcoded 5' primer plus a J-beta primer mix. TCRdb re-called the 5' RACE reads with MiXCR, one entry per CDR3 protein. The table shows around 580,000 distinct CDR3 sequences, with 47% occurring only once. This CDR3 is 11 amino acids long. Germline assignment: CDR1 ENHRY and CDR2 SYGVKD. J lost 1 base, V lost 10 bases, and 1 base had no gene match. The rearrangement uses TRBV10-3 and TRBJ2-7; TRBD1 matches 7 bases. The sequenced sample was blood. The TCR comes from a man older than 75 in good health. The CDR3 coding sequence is TGTGCCACGGGACAGTCCTACGAGCAGTACTTC. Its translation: CATGQSYEQYF.